The entry that follows covers one TCR beta chain sequence. Method: immunoSEQ multiplex PCR; TCRdb's copy keeps in-frame clones and lacks some. Seen here are over 100,000 clones, about 90% observed once, and the top ten hold approximately 2.2%. The source of the sample is a study of control samples from healthy donors and cancer patients. The CDR3 totals 15 residues. The germline V gene has CDR1 SNHLY and CDR2 FYNNEI. V lost 6 bases to trimming and J lost 0 bases, with 14 bases between them. Sequencing used blood. The V call is TRBV2, the J call TRBJ1-1; tentative D call: TRBD1 (5 bases). This clonotype was sampled from a woman in her fifties or sixties in good health. CDR3 amino acids: CASRTLQGVNTEAFF. Written as DNA, the CDR3 is TGTGCCAGCAGGACACTCCAGGGCGTGAACACTGAAGCTTTCTTT.